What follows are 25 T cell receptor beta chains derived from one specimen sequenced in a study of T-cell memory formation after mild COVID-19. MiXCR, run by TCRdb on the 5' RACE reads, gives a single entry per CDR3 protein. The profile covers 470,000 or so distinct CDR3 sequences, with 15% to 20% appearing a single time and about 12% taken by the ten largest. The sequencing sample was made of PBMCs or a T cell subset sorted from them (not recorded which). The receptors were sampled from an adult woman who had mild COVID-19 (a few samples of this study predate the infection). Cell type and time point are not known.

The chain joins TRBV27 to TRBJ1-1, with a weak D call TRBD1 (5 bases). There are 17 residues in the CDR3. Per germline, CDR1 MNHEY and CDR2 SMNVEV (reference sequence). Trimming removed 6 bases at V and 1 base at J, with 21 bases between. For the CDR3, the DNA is TGTGCCAGCAGCCCCCGGGGGAGCTTGGGGGGGAACACTGAAGCTTTCTTT. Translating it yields CASSPRGSLGGNTEAFF.

The CDR3 region has the DNA TGCGCCAGCAGCCTAACAGGGTATCCCAAGGAGGACGAGCAGTACTTC. Residues: CASSLTGYPKEDEQYF. The chain couples TRBV5-1 to TRBJ2-7; D is possibly TRBD1 (6 bases). Trimming left V 4 bases short and J 5 bases short, with 22 bases between. The germline V gene has CDR1 SGHRS and CDR2 YFSETQ. The CDR3 sequence is 16 residues long.

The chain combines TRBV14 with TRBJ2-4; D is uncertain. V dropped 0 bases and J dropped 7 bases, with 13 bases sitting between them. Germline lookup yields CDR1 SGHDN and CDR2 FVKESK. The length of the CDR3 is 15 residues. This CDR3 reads CASSQDPITSNIQYF. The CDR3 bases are TGTGCCAGCAGCCAAGATCCTATCACCTCTAACATTCAGTACTTC.

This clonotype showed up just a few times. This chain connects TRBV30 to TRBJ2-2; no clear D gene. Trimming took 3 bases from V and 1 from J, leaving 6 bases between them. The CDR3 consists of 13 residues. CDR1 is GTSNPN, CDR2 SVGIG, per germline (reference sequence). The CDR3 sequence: CAWRLGNTGELFF. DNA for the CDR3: TGTGCCTGGAGGTTGGGGAACACCGGGGAGCTGTTTTTT.

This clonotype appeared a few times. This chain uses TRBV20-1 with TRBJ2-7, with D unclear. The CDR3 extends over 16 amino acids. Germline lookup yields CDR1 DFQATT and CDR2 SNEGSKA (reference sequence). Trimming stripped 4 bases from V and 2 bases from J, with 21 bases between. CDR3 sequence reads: CSAKNLITLLTYEQYF. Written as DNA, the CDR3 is TGCAGTGCTAAGAACCTTATCACGCTGTTGACCTACGAGCAGTACTTC.

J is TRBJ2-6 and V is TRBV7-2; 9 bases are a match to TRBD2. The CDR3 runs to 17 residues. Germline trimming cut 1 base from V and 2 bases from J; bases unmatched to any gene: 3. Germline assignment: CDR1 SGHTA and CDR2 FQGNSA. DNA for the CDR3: TGTGCCAGCAGCTTAGGGGTAGCGGGAGCTGGGGCCAACGTCCTGACTTTC. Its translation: CASSLGVAGAGANVLTF.

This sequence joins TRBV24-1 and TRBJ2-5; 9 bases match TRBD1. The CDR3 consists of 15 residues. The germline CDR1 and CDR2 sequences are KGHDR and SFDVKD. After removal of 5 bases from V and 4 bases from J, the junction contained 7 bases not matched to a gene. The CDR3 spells CATSAPGQGGETQYF. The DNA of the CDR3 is TGTGCCACCAGTGCCCCGGGACAGGGTGGAGAGACCCAGTACTTC.

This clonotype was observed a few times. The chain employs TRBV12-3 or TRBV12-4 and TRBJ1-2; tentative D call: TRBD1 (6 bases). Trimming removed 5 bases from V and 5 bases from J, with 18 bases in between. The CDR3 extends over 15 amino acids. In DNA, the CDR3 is TGTGCCAGCAGTGCGCGGGACACGTCGGGGTATGGCTACACCTTC. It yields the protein CASSARDTSGYGYTF.

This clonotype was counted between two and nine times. As DNA, the CDR3 is TGCAGTGCAAAAGCGGAATTGTACAATGAGCAGTTCTTC. Translating it yields CSAKAELYNEQFF. The V gene is TRBV20-1, the J gene TRBJ2-1; a possible D gene is TRBD2 (5 bases). The CDR3 length is 13 residues. From germline, CDR1 is DFQATT and CDR2 SNEGSKA (reference sequence). Trimming left V 6 bases short and J 4 bases short, with 13 bases between.

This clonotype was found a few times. The CDR3 loop is CASSPGGQGGNEQFF. The CDR3 DNA reads as TGTGCCAGCAGCCCTGGAGGGCAGGGTGGCAATGAGCAGTTCTTC. The V call is TRBV7-9, the J call TRBJ2-1; TRBD2 might be the D (6 bases). Per the germline V gene, CDR1 is SEHNR and CDR2 is FQNEAQ (reference sequence). This CDR3 comprises 15 residues. V lost 5 bases, J lost 6 bases, and 17 bases lay in between.

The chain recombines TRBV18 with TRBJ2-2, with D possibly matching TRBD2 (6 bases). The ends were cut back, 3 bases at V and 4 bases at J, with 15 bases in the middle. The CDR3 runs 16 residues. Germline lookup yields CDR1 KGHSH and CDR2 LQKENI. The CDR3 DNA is TGTGCCAGCTCACCCACCCAGCGGGTCTTCACCGGGGAGCTGTTTTTT. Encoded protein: CASSPTQRVFTGELFF.

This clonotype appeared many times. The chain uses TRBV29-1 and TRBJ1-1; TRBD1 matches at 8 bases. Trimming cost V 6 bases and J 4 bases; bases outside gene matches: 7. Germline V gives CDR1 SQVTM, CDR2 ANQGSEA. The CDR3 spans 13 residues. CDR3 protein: CSVDRGQSTEAFF. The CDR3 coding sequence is TGCAGCGTCGACAGGGGACAGAGCACTGAAGCTTTCTTT.

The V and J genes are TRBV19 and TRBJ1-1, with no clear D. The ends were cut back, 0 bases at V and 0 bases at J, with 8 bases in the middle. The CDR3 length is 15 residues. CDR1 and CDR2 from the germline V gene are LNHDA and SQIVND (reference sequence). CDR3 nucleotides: TGTGCCAGTAGTATAGATCTGGGGATGAACACTGAAGCTTTCTTT. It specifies CASSIDLGMNTEAFF.

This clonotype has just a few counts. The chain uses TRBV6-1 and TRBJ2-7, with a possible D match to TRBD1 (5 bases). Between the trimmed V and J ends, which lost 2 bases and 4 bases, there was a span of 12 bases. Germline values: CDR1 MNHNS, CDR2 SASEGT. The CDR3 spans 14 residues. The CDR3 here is CASSETQGRYEQYF. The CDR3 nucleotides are TGTGCCAGCAGTGAAACTCAGGGAAGGTACGAGCAGTACTTC.

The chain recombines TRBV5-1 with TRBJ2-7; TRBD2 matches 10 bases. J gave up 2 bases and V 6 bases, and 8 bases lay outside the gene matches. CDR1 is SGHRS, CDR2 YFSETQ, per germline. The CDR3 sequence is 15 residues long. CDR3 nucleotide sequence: TGCGCCAGCAATATTATAGCGGGGGGAGCCTACGAGCAGTACTTC. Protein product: CASNIIAGGAYEQYF.

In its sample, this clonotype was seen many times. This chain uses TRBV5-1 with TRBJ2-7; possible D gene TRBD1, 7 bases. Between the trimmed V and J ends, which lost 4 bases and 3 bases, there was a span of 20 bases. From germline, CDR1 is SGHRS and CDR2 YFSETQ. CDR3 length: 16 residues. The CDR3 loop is CASSQGGGILNYEQYF. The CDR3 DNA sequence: TGCGCCAGCAGCCAAGGAGGGGGCATCCTAAACTACGAGCAGTACTTC. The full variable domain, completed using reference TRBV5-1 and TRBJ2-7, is KAGVTQTPRYLIKTRGQQVTLSCSPISGHRSVSWYQQTPGQGLQFLFEYFSETQRNKGNFPGRFSGRQFSNSRSEMNVSTLELGDSALYLCASSQGGGILNYEQYFGPGTRLTVT.

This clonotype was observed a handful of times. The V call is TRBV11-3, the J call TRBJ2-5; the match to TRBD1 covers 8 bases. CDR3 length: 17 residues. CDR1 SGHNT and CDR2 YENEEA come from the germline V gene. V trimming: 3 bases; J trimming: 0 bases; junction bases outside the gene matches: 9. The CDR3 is CASSLTPGGSDQETQYF. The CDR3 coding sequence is TGTGCCAGCAGCTTGACCCCAGGGGGCTCGGACCAAGAGACCCAGTACTTC.

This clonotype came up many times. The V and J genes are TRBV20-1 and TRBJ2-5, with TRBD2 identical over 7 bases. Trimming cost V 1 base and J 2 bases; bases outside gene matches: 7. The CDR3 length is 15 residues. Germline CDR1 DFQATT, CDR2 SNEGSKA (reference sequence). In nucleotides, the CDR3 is TGCAGTGCTAGAGTCGAGCTAGCGGCTCAAGAGACCCAGTACTTC. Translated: CSARVELAAQETQYF.

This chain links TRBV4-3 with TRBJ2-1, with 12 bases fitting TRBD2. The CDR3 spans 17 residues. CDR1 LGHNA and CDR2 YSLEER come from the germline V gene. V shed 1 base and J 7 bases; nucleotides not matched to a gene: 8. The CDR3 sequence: CASSQGRLAGETNEQFF. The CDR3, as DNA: TGCGCCAGCAGCCAAGGACGACTAGCGGGAGAAACTAATGAGCAGTTCTTC.

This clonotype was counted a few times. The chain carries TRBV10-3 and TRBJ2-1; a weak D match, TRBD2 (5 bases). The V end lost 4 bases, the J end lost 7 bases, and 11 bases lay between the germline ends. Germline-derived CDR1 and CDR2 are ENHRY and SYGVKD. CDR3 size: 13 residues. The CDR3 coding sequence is TGTGCCATCAGTGCGAATTCGGGGAATGAGCAGTTCTTC. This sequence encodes CAISANSGNEQFF.

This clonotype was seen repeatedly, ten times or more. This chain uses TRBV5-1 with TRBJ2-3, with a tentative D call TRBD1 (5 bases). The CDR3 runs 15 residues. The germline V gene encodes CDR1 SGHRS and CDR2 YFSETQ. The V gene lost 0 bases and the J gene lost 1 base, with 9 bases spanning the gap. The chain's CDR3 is CASSLGGRGTDTQYF. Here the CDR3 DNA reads TGCGCCAGCAGCTTGGGGGGCAGAGGCACAGATACGCAGTATTTT.

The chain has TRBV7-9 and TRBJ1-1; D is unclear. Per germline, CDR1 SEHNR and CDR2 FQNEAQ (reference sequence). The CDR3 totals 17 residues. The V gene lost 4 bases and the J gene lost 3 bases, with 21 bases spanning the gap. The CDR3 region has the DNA TGTGCCAGCAGCTCCCTTATGAATTTGCTTATCGACACTGAAGCTTTCTTT. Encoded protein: CASSSLMNLLIDTEAFF.

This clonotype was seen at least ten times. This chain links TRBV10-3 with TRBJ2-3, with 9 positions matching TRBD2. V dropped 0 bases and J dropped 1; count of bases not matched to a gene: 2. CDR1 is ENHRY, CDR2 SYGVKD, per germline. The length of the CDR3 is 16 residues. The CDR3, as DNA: TGTGCCATCAGTGAGTCGGCTAGCGGGGGCACAGATACGCAGTATTTT. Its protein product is CAISESASGGTDTQYF.

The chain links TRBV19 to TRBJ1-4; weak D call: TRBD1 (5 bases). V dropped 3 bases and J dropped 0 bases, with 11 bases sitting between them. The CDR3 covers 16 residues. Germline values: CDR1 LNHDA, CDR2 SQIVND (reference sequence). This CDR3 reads CASSMQGRSTNEKLFF. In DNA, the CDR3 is TGTGCCAGTAGTATGCAGGGACGATCAACTAATGAAAAACTGTTTTTT.

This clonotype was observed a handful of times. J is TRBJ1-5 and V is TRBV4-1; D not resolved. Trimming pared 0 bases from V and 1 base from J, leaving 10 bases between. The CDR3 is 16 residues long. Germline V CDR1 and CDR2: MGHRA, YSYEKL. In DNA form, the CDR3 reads TGCGCCAGCAGCCAAGAGGAAGGGCAAAGCAATCAGCCCCAGCATTTT. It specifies CASSQEEGQSNQPQHF.